This T cell receptor beta chain appears in the sequencing data of a study of cytomegalovirus exposure and HLA in healthy donors. The PCR had 60 Vbeta and 13 Jbeta primers. Here immunoSEQ multiplex PCR was the method, and the copy in TCRdb shows in-frame clones only, minus some. The repertoire has about 160,000 clones, roughly 80% of them found once; the top ten carry approximately 2%. Study findings and constraints: In a later analysis, across HLA loci, associated TCR counts were highest for DRB1, lowest for HLA-C.

The germline V gene encodes CDR1 SGHRS and CDR2 YFSETQ. CDR3 length: 18 amino acids. With V trimmed by 4 bases and J by 3 bases, 10 bases remained unmatched. A word on this clone: Its antigen is as yet unknown.

Sequenced sample: PBMCs. The rearrangement uses TRBV5-1 and TRBJ2-6; TRBD1 agrees at 10 bases. This clonotype was obtained from a man aged 18 to 29 in good health and CMV-seronegative. This CDR3 is CASSPPGQGIFGANVLTF. In nucleotides, the CDR3 is TGCGCCAGCAGCCCACCGGGACAGGGGATCTTTGGGGCCAACGTCCTGACTTTC.